This T cell receptor (beta chain) emerged from a study of T-cell memory formation after mild COVID-19. This clonotype has just a few counts. TCRdb used MiXCR to reprocess the 5' RACE reads, holding one entry per CDR3 protein. This sample yields 75,000 to 95,000 distinct CDR3 sequences, of which 10% to 15% are seen a single time; roughly a quarter belongs to the top ten. The ends were cut back, 0 bases at V and 4 bases at J, with 15 bases in the middle. CDR1 and CDR2 from the germline V gene are MGHRA and YSYEKL. This CDR3 spans 16 amino acids. J is TRBJ1-2 and V is TRBV4-1; tentatively, D is TRBD1 (5 bases). The sequenced sample was PBMCs or a T cell subset sorted from them (not recorded which). This TCR derives from an adult woman who had mild COVID-19 (a few samples of this study predate the infection). Cell type and time point are not known. The CDR3 loop reads CASSQEARGYGYGYTF. The CDR3 DNA follows: TGCGCCAGCAGCCAAGAGGCAAGGGGTTACGGCTATGGCTACACCTTC.